A single sample gave rise to the 32 T cell receptor beta chains below, sequenced in a study of cytomegalovirus exposure and HLA in healthy donors. With 60 Vbeta and 13 Jbeta primers, the PCR was carried out. Some clones are missing from TCRdb's copy, which holds only in-frame ones; the method was immunoSEQ multiplex PCR. The table records under 200,000 clones, roughly 80% of them present only once. The sequenced sample was PBMCs. Receptors were obtained from a woman aged 18-35 years in good health and CMV-seronegative.

This chain links TRBV4-1 with TRBJ2-5; 9 bases map to TRBD2. CDR1 and CDR2 from the germline V gene are MGHRA and YSYEKL. J was trimmed by 0 bases and V by 0 bases; bases with no gene match: 2. The CDR3 sequence is 16 residues long. DNA of the CDR3: TGCGCCAGCAGCCAAGAGACTAGCGGTCACCAAGAGACCCAGTACTTC. As protein: CASSQETSGHQETQYF.

This clone was recorded a few times. The chain combines TRBV6-4 with TRBJ2-6; 9 nucleotides agree with TRBD2. This CDR3 contains 17 residues. Trimming removed 4 bases from V and 2 bases from J; junction bases left unmatched: 6. Germline V gene data show CDR1 as MRHNA and CDR2 as SNTAGT. As DNA, the CDR3 is TGTGCCAGCAGTGGGGGACCTAGCGGGACTGGGGCCAACGTCCTGACTTTC. It is translated as CASSGGPSGTGANVLTF.

V usage is TRBV5-1 and J usage is TRBJ2-3; the D is unclear. This CDR3 has 15 residues. V gave up 0 bases and J gave up 1 base, with 9 bases separating them. CDR1 SGHRS and CDR2 YFSETQ come from the germline V gene. This CDR3 reads CASSLAAVRTDTQYF. The CDR3 DNA sequence: TGCGCCAGCAGCTTGGCGGCGGTACGCACAGATACGCAGTATTTT.

The rearrangement joins TRBV5-5 to TRBJ2-2, with 9 bases matching TRBD1. J was trimmed by 0 bases and V by 4 bases; bases with no gene match: 4. CDR1 is SGHKS, CDR2 YYEKEE, per germline (reference sequence). This CDR3 contains 16 residues. In DNA, the CDR3 is TGTGCCAGCAGCCGGGGACAGGGCTCGAACACCGGGGAGCTGTTTTTT. This gives the protein CASSRGQGSNTGELFF.

This clone has only a few counts. The chain recombines TRBV7-8 with TRBJ1-5, with 8 bases identical to TRBD1. The CDR3 sequence is 15 residues long. Losses at the gene ends were 3 bases for V and 3 bases for J; bases not matched to a gene: 4. CDR1 is SGHVS and CDR2 is FQNEAQ in the germline V gene. CDR3 sequence: CASSLQDRANQPQHF. The CDR3 nucleotides are TGTGCCAGCAGCTTGCAGGACAGGGCCAATCAGCCCCAGCATTTT.

This clone has a handful of counts. V is TRBV2 and J is TRBJ1-5; D is perhaps TRBD1 (5 bases). The CDR3 sequence is 13 residues long. CDR1 is SNHLY, CDR2 FYNNEI, per germline. The germline V and J ends were trimmed by 7 bases and 2 bases, with 9 bases remaining between them. The CDR3, as DNA: TGTGCCAGCACGGGGGATGGCAATCAGCCCCAGCATTTT. Its translation: CASTGDGNQPQHF.

The CDR3 region is CASSLFYSGGTNTEAFF. The DNA for the CDR3 is TGTGCCAGCAGTCTTTTCTATTCAGGGGGTACGAACACTGAAGCTTTCTTT. This sequence joins TRBV28 and TRBJ1-1; 7 bases are shared with TRBD1. Losses at the gene ends were 5 bases for V and 1 base for J; bases not matched to a gene: 13. The CDR3 is made up of 17 amino acids. CDR1 and CDR2 from the germline V gene are MDHEN and SYDVKM.

This sequence joins TRBV27 and TRBJ2-7, with 12 bases matching TRBD1. Germline CDR1 reads MNHEY; CDR2 reads SMNVEV (reference sequence). V lost 6 bases and J lost 5; bases outside the gene matches: 5. The CDR3 covers 14 residues. The CDR3 DNA is TGTGCCAGCAGATCCGGGACAGGGGGCGACGAGCAGTACGTC. Translated, it gives CASRSGTGGDEQYV.

This chain joins TRBV2 and TRBJ2-7, with D perhaps TRBD2 (6 bases). Germline V CDR1 and CDR2: SNHLY, FYNNEI. With 0 bases removed from V and 3 bases from J, the gap between germline ends came to 15 bases. The CDR3 is made up of 16 amino acids. The CDR3 sequence is CASSEAQLGGDYEQYF. The CDR3 bases are TGTGCCAGCAGTGAAGCGCAGTTAGGAGGGGACTACGAGCAGTACTTC.

The chain recombines TRBV7-9 with TRBJ2-1; no clear D. The CDR3 runs to 14 residues. Germline V lookup: CDR1 SEHNR, CDR2 FQNEAQ (reference sequence). Trimming left V 1 base short and J 1 base short, with 5 bases between. CDR3 bases: TGTGCCAGCAGCTTAGAGAGGTCCTACAATGAGCAGTTCTTC. Its translation is CASSLERSYNEQFF. Filled out from reference TRBV7-9 and TRBJ2-1, the complete variable domain reads DTGVSQNPRHKITKRGQNVTFRCDPISEHNRLYWYRQTLGQGPEFLTYFQNEAQLEKSRLLSDRFSAERPKGSFSTLEIQRTEQGDSAMYLCASSLERSYNEQFFGPGTRLTVL.

The chain carries TRBV9 and TRBJ2-3; 8 nucleotides line up with TRBD1. The CDR3 has 15 amino acids. The ends lost 3 bases at V and 3 bases at J; junction bases unmatched: 6. Germline V gene sequence: CDR1 SGDLS, CDR2 YYNGEE. CDR3 nucleotides: TGTGCCAGCAGCGAGGACAGGGAACGGACAGATACGCAGTATTTT. Its protein product is CASSEDRERTDTQYF. Complete variable domain (other parts from reference TRBV9 and TRBJ2-3): DSGVTQTPKHLITATGQRVTLRCSPRSGDLSVYWYQQSLDQGLQFLIQYYNGEERAKGNILERFSAQQFPDLHSELNLSSLELGDSALYFCASSEDRERTDTQYFGPGTRLTVL.

The V gene is TRBV28, the J gene TRBJ2-3; 13 nucleotides match TRBD2. V lost 4 bases and J lost 5; bases outside the gene matches: 9. The CDR3 consists of 17 residues. Germline V lookup: CDR1 MDHEN, CDR2 SYDVKM. The CDR3: CASSSLGLAGVKDTQYF. Written as DNA, the CDR3 is TGTGCCAGCAGTTCCCTTGGACTAGCGGGAGTAAAAGATACGCAGTATTTT.

The rearrangement joins TRBV28 to TRBJ1-1; tentative D call: TRBD1 (5 bases). Trimming removed 6 bases at V and 1 base at J, with 12 bases between. The CDR3 length is 14 residues. Germline-derived CDR1 and CDR2 are MDHEN and SYDVKM. CDR3 in DNA: TGTGCCAGCAGCCCCCTGACAGCGAACACTGAAGCTTTCTTT. Its translation is CASSPLTANTEAFF. The full variable domain, its missing parts supplied by reference TRBV28 and TRBJ1-1, is DVKVTQSSRYLVKRTGEKVFLECVQDMDHENMFWYRQDPGLGLRLIYFSYDVKMKEKGDIPEGYSVSREKKERFSLILESASTNQTSMYLCASSPLTANTEAFFGQGTRLTVV.

The rearrangement links TRBV28 to TRBJ2-1, with TRBD2 identical over 11 bases. The V gene's germline CDR1 is MDHEN and CDR2 SYDVKM. The CDR3 is 14 amino acids. V lost 1 base and J lost 9; bases outside the gene matches: 2. As DNA, the CDR3 is TGTGCCAGCAGTTTATTCGGGACTAGCGGTGAGCAGTTCTTC. Its translation: CASSLFGTSGEQFF.

V is TRBV11-2 and J is TRBJ2-7; 7 bases match TRBD1. The CDR3 has 14 amino acids. V shed 5 bases and J 6 bases; nucleotides not matched to a gene: 10. Looked up from germline, CDR1 is SGHAT and CDR2 is FQNNGV. In DNA form, the CDR3 reads TGTGCCAGCAGCCTAACCCGGGACAGAAGCGAGCAGTACTTC. Protein: CASSLTRDRSEQYF.

Concerning this clone: One end of the junction does not line up with germline, which may come from a read error. This chain's CDR3 is CASSLAGGNIGELFF. CDR3 DNA sequence: TGTGCCAGCAGTTTGGCGGGAGGGAACATCGGGGAGCTGTTTTTT. The chain recombines TRBV28 with TRBJ2-2; 9 bases line up with TRBD2. The CDR3 has 15 residues. Germline-derived CDR1 and CDR2 are MDHEN and SYDVKM.

The CDR3 nucleotides are TGTGCCAGTATCGATGGACAGGGGGCAGGTGGCTACACCTTC. Translating gives CASIDGQGAGGYTF. This rearrangement joins TRBV19 to TRBJ1-2, with TRBD1 matching over 11 bases. J lost 7 bases, V lost 7 bases, and 8 bases had no gene match. Germline lookup yields CDR1 LNHDA and CDR2 SQIVND (reference sequence). This CDR3 is 14 amino acids long.

The rearrangement joins TRBV21-1 to TRBJ2-3; TRBD1 is the table's D call and was not checked against the DNA. TRBV21-1 is assigned pseudogene status. The CDR3 has 17 amino acids. CDR3 sequence: CASSPYEQFLRLDTQYF. The CDR3 region has the DNA TGTGCCAGCAGCCCCTACGAACAGTTTTTAAGGCTTGATACGCAGTATTTT.

The chain combines TRBV11-2 with TRBJ2-7, with 9 bases that match TRBD2. CDR3 length equals 16 residues. After removal of 5 bases from V and 3 bases from J, the junction contained 11 bases not matched to a gene. Looked up from germline, CDR1 is SGHAT and CDR2 is FQNNGV. CDR3 nucleotides: TGTGCCAGCAGCCCATCGGGCGGGAGGGCCATCTACGAGCAGTACTTC. It codes for CASSPSGGRAIYEQYF.

The chain is built from TRBV29-1 and TRBJ2-1, with TRBD2 matching over 11 bases. CDR3 size: 17 residues. J was trimmed by 6 bases and V by 4 bases; bases with no gene match: 14. Germline V gene data show CDR1 as SQVTM and CDR2 as ANQGSEA. The CDR3 DNA sequence: TGCAGCGTTGCAGGGCTAGCGGGAGGCCAACTCCGCAATGAGCAGTTCTTC. Its translation: CSVAGLAGGQLRNEQFF.

The chain recombines TRBV28 with TRBJ2-1; a weak D match, TRBD2 (5 bases). The CDR3 sequence is 15 residues long. Between the trimmed V and J ends, which lost 7 bases and 9 bases, there was a span of 22 bases. Per germline, CDR1 MDHEN and CDR2 SYDVKM. DNA for the CDR3: TGTGCCAGCATCCCGAGGGCTAGGTACAATGCTGAGCAGTTCTTC. It specifies CASIPRARYNAEQFF.

This clone appeared a few times. V and J are TRBV2 and TRBJ1-4; 7 bases agree with TRBD1. Germline trimming cut 3 bases from V and 7 bases from J; bases unmatched to any gene: 11. Germline CDR1 and CDR2: SNHLY and FYNNEI. This CDR3 has 16 residues. Here the CDR3 DNA reads TGTGCCAGCAGTGACGACAGGGTAATTACCGGTGAAAAACTGTTTTTT. It yields the protein CASSDDRVITGEKLFF.

The genes are TRBV5-4 and TRBJ1-6; 10 bases match TRBD1. This CDR3 comprises 15 residues. The trim removed 0 bases at V and 8 bases at J, leaving 2 bases unmatched. From germline, CDR1 is SGHNT and CDR2 YYREEE (reference sequence). The CDR3 nucleotides are TGTGCCAGCAGCTTGGGTGGGACAGGGGATTCACCCCTCCACTTT. Protein product: CASSLGGTGDSPLHF.

V and J are TRBV19 and TRBJ1-3, with D perhaps TRBD1 (6 bases). This CDR3 is built from 16 residues. Looked up from germline, CDR1 is LNHDA and CDR2 is SQIVND (reference sequence). Trimming pared 5 bases from V and 2 bases from J, leaving 16 bases between. The CDR3 reads CASSVPQGVAGNTIYF. The CDR3 region has the DNA TGTGCCAGTAGTGTCCCACAGGGAGTTGCTGGAAACACCATATATTTT. Based on the CDR3 plus reference TRBV19 and TRBJ1-3, the full variable domain is DGGITQSPKYLFRKEGQNVTLSCEQNLNHDAMYWYRQDPGQGLRLIYYSQIVNDFQKGDIAEGYSVSREKKESFPLTVTSAQKNPTAFYLCASSVPQGVAGNTIYFGEGSWLTVV.

In nucleotides, the CDR3 is TGTGCCAGCCGGGGACAGGGTGCGGGTCAGCCCCAGCATTTT. It encodes CASRGQGAGQPQHF. The chain couples TRBV6-1 to TRBJ1-5, with 9 bases fitting TRBD1. This CDR3 contains 14 residues. V gave up 8 bases and J gave up 6 bases; unmatched junction bases: 8. Germline-derived CDR1 and CDR2 are MNHNS and SASEGT.

The gene calls are TRBV5-1 and TRBJ2-7, with TRBD2 identical over 7 bases. Per the germline V gene, CDR1 is SGHRS and CDR2 is YFSETQ. The CDR3 spans 16 residues. With 4 bases clipped from V and 3 bases from J, the junction kept 13 bases outside the gene matches. This CDR3 reads CASSPLGVAGDYEQYF. For the CDR3, the DNA is TGCGCCAGCAGCCCCCTGGGGGTAGCGGGTGACTACGAGCAGTACTTC.

This rearrangement joins TRBV6-6 to TRBJ2-7; D remains unclear. Per germline, CDR1 MNHNY and CDR2 SVGAGI (reference sequence). V was shortened by 7 bases and J by 3 bases, with 7 bases between the two germline ends. The CDR3 sequence is 11 residues long. The CDR3 DNA sequence: TGTGCCAGCATAGAAAGCTACGAGCAGTACTTC. This codes for CASIESYEQYF.

The chain recombines TRBV18 with TRBJ1-2, with D maybe TRBD1 (5 bases). The CDR3 covers 14 residues. The germline V gene encodes CDR1 KGHSH and CDR2 LQKENI. Trimming removed 3 bases from V and 0 bases from J, with 8 bases in between. In nucleotides, the CDR3 is TGTGCCAGCTCACCCGAGACAGCTAACTATGGCTACACCTTC. Its translation is CASSPETANYGYTF.

The chain carries TRBV19 and TRBJ1-5, with unresolved D. V gave up 2 bases and J gave up 3 bases, with 8 bases separating them. The V gene's germline CDR1 is LNHDA and CDR2 SQIVND (reference sequence). This CDR3 is built from 14 residues. CDR3: CASSIIALNQPQHF. DNA of the CDR3: TGTGCCAGTAGTATAATCGCACTCAATCAGCCCCAGCATTTT.

A single count supports this clone. The chain links TRBV18 to TRBJ2-5, with 7 bases aligning to TRBD2. V trimming: 6 bases; J trimming: 5 bases; junction bases outside the gene matches: 9. The germline V gene has CDR1 KGHSH and CDR2 LQKENI. This CDR3 spans 14 amino acids. The CDR3 reads CASSLTSDRETQYF. CDR3 nucleotide sequence: TGTGCCAGCTCCCTCACTAGCGACCGGGAGACCCAGTACTTC. Supplemented by reference TRBV18 and TRBJ2-5, the full variable domain reads NAGVMQNPRHLVRRRGQEARLRCSPMKGHSHVYWYRQLPEEGLKFMVYLQKENIIDESGMPKERFSAEFPKEGPSILRIQQVVRGDSAAYFCASSLTSDRETQYFGPGTRLLVL.

J is TRBJ2-5 and V is TRBV18; D is unresolved. Germline V gene lookup returns CDR1 KGHSH and CDR2 LQKENI. The length of the CDR3 is 14 residues. V was cut by 0 bases and J by 4 bases, with 9 bases left in between. In DNA form, the CDR3 reads TGTGCCAGCTCACCACCGTCAGGAAGAGAGACCCAGTACTTC. It translates to CASSPPSGRETQYF. Filled out from reference TRBV18 and TRBJ2-5, the complete variable domain reads NAGVMQNPRHLVRRRGQEARLRCSPMKGHSHVYWYRQLPEEGLKFMVYLQKENIIDESGMPKERFSAEFPKEGPSILRIQQVVRGDSAAYFCASSPPSGRETQYFGPGTRLLVL.

As for this clone: In the same sample, other DNA sequences code for this CDR3. The chain recombines TRBV7-9 with TRBJ2-5, with 7 bases that match TRBD2. Per germline, CDR1 SEHNR and CDR2 FQNEAQ (reference sequence). The V gene end was trimmed by 0 bases and the J gene end by 5 bases; junction bases not matched to a gene: 0. CDR3 length: 13 amino acids. The CDR3 is CASSLAGGETQYF. As DNA, the CDR3 is TGTGCCAGCAGCTTAGCGGGAGGGGAGACCCAGTACTTC.